This TCR beta chain appears in the sequencing data of a study of early T cells in non-severe SARS-CoV-2 infection. Background on the study: Bulk RNA isolated from unsorted whole blood underwent sequencing; chains were not paired.

This clonotype was detected a few times. TCRdb re-called the 5' RACE reads through MiXCR, storing one row per CDR3 protein. The data contain around 63,000 distinct CDR3 sequences, about 6% of them singletons. Source: whole blood, taken at baseline. The clonotype comes from an adult who was a healthcare worker with PCR-confirmed SARS-CoV-2 infection or an uninfected control (not recorded which).

CDR3 bases: TGTGCCAGCAGTTTATCGTTCGGCAGCTATAACGAGCAGTACTTC. Translated, it gives CASSLSFGSYNEQYF. The V call is TRBV27, the J call TRBJ2-7; no firm D call. The CDR3 spans 15 residues. The V end was cut by 0 bases, the J end by 5 bases, with 14 bases between. CDR1 is MNHEY, CDR2 SMNVEV, per germline (reference sequence).